This T cell receptor (beta chain) was sequenced during a study of Graves' ophthalmopathy and Graves' hyperthyroidism. Whole-study findings and limits: A majority of expanded thyroid clonotypes exceeding 0.001 frequency were likewise present in blood. A 13-signature model separated ophthalmopathy from stable hyperthyroidism, reaching around 89% sensitivity and roughly 82% specificity cross-validated.

The sequenced template was RNA, covering the TCR beta CDR3 region. Second-round multiplex PCR followed a first-round RT-PCR using HTBI primers. TCRdb called the multiplex PCR reads again in MiXCR, with one record for every CDR3 protein. The sample lists about 620,000 distinct CDR3 sequences; about 24% were seen once. Worth noting for this clonotype: As yet, its antigen is unknown.

Germline CDR1 LGHDT, CDR2 YNNKEL (reference sequence). V was clipped by 1 base and J by 9 bases, with 13 bases between them. The CDR3 is 15 residues long. Diagnoses were established from clinical symptoms, serum thyroxine, TRAb, thyroid ultrasound and orbital computed tomography. J is TRBJ1-6 and V is TRBV3-1, with a weak D call TRBD1 (6 bases). Sample: peripheral blood. The TCR comes from a young woman with stable Graves' hyperthyroidism. Some clones in this sample may be carry-over from other donors' samples. CDR3 amino acids: CASSQGDTNSSPLHF. The CDR3 DNA sequence: TGTGCCAGCAGCCAAGGGGACACCAACTCTTCACCCCTCCACTTT.